One sample yielded the 31 T cell receptor beta chains listed below, sequenced in a study of T cells in placental villitis. The immunoSEQ assay was v4. The data were produced by immunoSEQ multiplex PCR, yet TCRdb's version contains in-frame clones alone and is incomplete. In the table there are 2,000 to 3,000 clones, 82% of which are singletons. The material sequenced was placental tissue containing maternal and fetal cells. The receptors derive from a human patient with infectious villitis; the placental T cells may come from both mother and fetus.

The chain carries TRBV30 and TRBJ2-3, with D perhaps assigned TRBD1 or TRBD2 (5 bases each). The germline V gene has CDR1 GTSNPN and CDR2 SVGIG (reference sequence). V lost 5 bases, J lost 4 bases, and 10 bases lay in between. This CDR3 is 12 amino acids long. CDR3 coding DNA: TGTGCCTGGTCTGGGGGAGCAGATACGCAGTATTTT. It translates to CAWSGGADTQYF.

This clone came up a few times. The rearrangement links TRBV10-2 to TRBJ1-5, with a weak D call TRBD1 (5 bases). The CDR3 consists of 13 residues. CDR1 is WSHSY and CDR2 is SAAADI in the germline V gene. With 2 bases removed from V and 7 bases from J, the gap between germline ends came to 9 bases. CDR3 coding DNA: TGCGCCAGCAGTGAGGGGGCAAGGCAGCCCCAGCATTTT. Translating it yields CASSEGARQPQHF.

In nucleotides, the CDR3 is TGTGCCAGCAGTACGGGGGGTTACACCGGGGAGCTGTTTTTT. It encodes CASSTGGYTGELFF. The chain combines TRBV6-5 with TRBJ2-2, with TRBD2 matching over 7 bases. The V gene's germline CDR1 is MNHEY and CDR2 SVGAGI. The V segment lost 5 bases and the J segment 3 bases; nucleotides outside the gene matches: 3. The CDR3 sequence is 14 residues long.

This rearrangement joins TRBV5-1 to TRBJ1-2; tentative D call: TRBD1 (6 bases). Germline V CDR1 and CDR2: SGHRS, YFSETQ. V lost 5 bases and J lost 4, with 21 bases in between. The CDR3 consists of 16 residues. In DNA form, the CDR3 reads TGCGCCAGCAGTCACCAAAGTGATACAGGGCTCTATGGCTACACCTTC. Translating it yields CASSHQSDTGLYGYTF.

This clone was seen more than once but under ten times. This rearrangement joins TRBV30 to TRBJ1-1; D is ambiguous. Per germline, CDR1 GTSNPN and CDR2 SVGIG (reference sequence). The ends were cut back, 1 base at V and 5 bases at J, with 5 bases in the middle. There are 11 residues in the CDR3. The CDR3 nucleotides are TGTGCCTGGAGTGCTACTACTGAAGCTTTCTTT. This gives the protein CAWSATTEAFF.

The chain employs TRBV5-5 and TRBJ2-4; the match to TRBD1 covers 10 bases. Germline values: CDR1 SGHKS, CDR2 YYEKEE (reference sequence). The J segment lost 8 bases and the V segment lost 0 bases, leaving 5 bases of the junction unmatched. There are 15 residues in the CDR3. The DNA of the CDR3 is TGTGCCAGCAGCTTGGGAGCGGGACAGGGGTACATTCAGTACTTC. This codes for CASSLGAGQGYIQYF. The full variable domain, with the rest looked up from reference TRBV5-5 and TRBJ2-4, is DAGVTQSPTHLIKTRGQQVTLRCSPISGHKSVSWYQQVLGQGPQFIFQYYEKEERGRGNFPDRFSARQFPNYSSELNVNALLLGDSALYLCASSLGAGQGYIQYFGAGTRLSVL.

This chain links TRBV30 with TRBJ2-4; D is ambiguous. Germline V lookup: CDR1 GTSNPN, CDR2 SVGIG (reference sequence). The CDR3 runs to 12 residues. V dropped 0 bases and J dropped 7 bases, with 7 bases sitting between them. The CDR3 region is CAWSVLGNIQYF. The DNA of the CDR3 is TGTGCCTGGAGTGTACTGGGGAACATTCAGTACTTC.

This chain connects TRBV9 to TRBJ2-1; TRBD2 aligns across 10 bases. Looked up from germline, CDR1 is SGDLS and CDR2 is YYNGEE. The CDR3 spans 17 residues. Germline trimming cut 0 bases from V and 4 bases from J; bases unmatched to any gene: 7. Here the CDR3 reads CASSVAHPSGGYNEQFF. The CDR3 bases are TGTGCCAGCAGCGTAGCCCATCCTAGCGGGGGTTACAATGAGCAGTTCTTC.

The CDR3 nucleotides are TGTGCCAGTAGTATAACAAGCGGGGGACGCTACGAGCAGTACTTC. Translating it yields CASSITSGGRYEQYF. The chain joins TRBV19 to TRBJ2-7, with 8 bases matching TRBD2. The CDR3 consists of 15 residues. The germline gives CDR1 LNHDA, CDR2 SQIVND (reference sequence). V dropped 2 bases and J dropped 3; count of bases not matched to a gene: 6.

The chain uses TRBV7-9 and TRBJ2-3; TRBD2 aligns across 8 bases. The germline CDR1 and CDR2 sequences are SEHNR and FQNEAQ (reference sequence). V was clipped by 5 bases and J by 3 bases; unmatched bases: 10. The CDR3 length is 16 residues. CDR3 region: CASSPQSGRETDTQYF. CDR3 nucleotides: TGTGCCAGCAGCCCCCAGAGCGGGAGAGAAACAGATACGCAGTATTTT.

The chain uses TRBV5-5 and TRBJ1-5; TRBD1 matches 7 bases. The CDR3 is 16 residues long. J gave up 0 bases and V 0 bases, and 3 bases lay outside the gene matches. The germline gives CDR1 SGHKS, CDR2 YYEKEE (reference sequence). The CDR3 region is CASSLGQGYSNQPQHF. The CDR3, as DNA: TGTGCCAGCAGCTTGGGACAGGGATATAGCAATCAGCCCCAGCATTTT.

CDR3 DNA: TGTGCCAGCAGCTTATCACAGGGGGCGAGCAATCAGCCCCAGCATTTT. Translated: CASSLSQGASNQPQHF. The genes are TRBV11-2 and TRBJ1-5; 9 bases are a match to TRBD1. Unmatched junction bases numbered 3, after V lost 2 bases and J lost 1 base. The CDR3 runs 16 residues. Per the germline V gene, CDR1 is SGHAT and CDR2 is FQNNGV.

There are a few counts of this clone. The chain links TRBV6-1 to TRBJ2-1, with D perhaps TRBD2 (6 bases). The V end was cut by 2 bases, the J end by 9 bases, with 8 bases between. This CDR3 is 12 amino acids long. Germline assignment: CDR1 MNHNS and CDR2 SASEGT. The CDR3 nucleotides read TGTGCCAGCAGTGAAACTAGCCTTGAGCAGTTCTTC. Protein sequence: CASSETSLEQFF.

This clone was detected once. The chain employs TRBV6-5 and TRBJ1-6; no reliable D call. Trimming shortened V by 7 bases and J by 2 bases, and 9 bases separated the two germline ends. This CDR3 spans 14 amino acids. The V gene's germline CDR1 is MNHEY and CDR2 SVGAGI. CDR3 protein: CASTRGTYNSPLHF. The CDR3 region has the DNA TGTGCCAGCACCCGGGGAACCTATAATTCACCCCTCCACTTT.

V and J are TRBV19 and TRBJ2-1; no reliable D call. V was shortened by 3 bases and J by 3 bases, with 9 bases between the two germline ends. Germline assignment: CDR1 LNHDA and CDR2 SQIVND (reference sequence). The CDR3 consists of 14 residues. DNA of the CDR3: TGTGCCAGTAGTATTAGTCGGAACTACAATGAGCAGTTCTTC. Its translation is CASSISRNYNEQFF.

This sequence joins TRBV25-1 and TRBJ2-7, with D perhaps given as TRBD1 or TRBD2 (6 bases each). Germline assignment: CDR1 MGHDK and CDR2 SYGVNS. V was trimmed by 3 bases and J by 0 bases, leaving 12 bases between them. The CDR3 spans 15 residues. The CDR3 DNA follows: TGTGCCAGCAGTGAGCCGGGGGCGGTCTCCTACGAGCAGTACTTC. Residues: CASSEPGAVSYEQYF.

The V and J genes are TRBV2 and TRBJ1-2; D ambiguous. From germline, CDR1 is SNHLY and CDR2 FYNNEI. Trimming removed 4 bases from V and 5 bases from J, with 11 bases in between. The CDR3 runs 13 residues. Here the CDR3 reads CASSGGDVYGYTF. The CDR3 nucleotides read TGTGCCAGCAGTGGGGGTGACGTATATGGCTACACCTTC.

This chain uses TRBV7-3 with TRBJ2-7, with 9 bases identical to TRBD2. The V gene's germline CDR1 is SGHTA and CDR2 FQGTGA. With V trimmed by 0 bases and J by 3 bases, 0 bases remained unmatched. The CDR3 consists of 14 residues. The DNA of the CDR3 is TGTGCCAGCAGCTTAACTAGCGGGGGCTACGAGCAGTACTTC. Protein: CASSLTSGGYEQYF.

The V gene is TRBV19, the J gene TRBJ1-5; D ambiguous. This CDR3 contains 16 residues. V was pared by 3 bases and J by 1 base, with 13 bases between. Looked up from germline, CDR1 is LNHDA and CDR2 is SQIVND (reference sequence). CDR3 DNA sequence: TGTGCCAGTAGTATCGACGCGGGAATAAGCAATCAGCCCCAGCATTTT. As protein: CASSIDAGISNQPQHF.

This sequence joins TRBV5-1 and TRBJ2-5, with 8 bases lining up with TRBD2. Germline lookup yields CDR1 SGHRS and CDR2 YFSETQ. This CDR3 spans 14 amino acids. Unmatched junction bases numbered 6, after V lost 4 bases and J lost 4 bases. The CDR3 DNA reads TGCGCCAGCAGCGTACCGGGGGGGCGAGAGACCCAGTACTTC. Translation: CASSVPGGRETQYF.

This clone was observed a few times. One junction end does not reproduce the germline sequence, and a read error may be involved. This sample also contains other DNA sequences that code for the same CDR3. V is TRBV7-9 and J is TRBJ2-3; 8 bases are a match to TRBD2. Germline V lookup: CDR1 SEHNR, CDR2 FQNEAQ (reference sequence). The CDR3 runs 14 residues. CDR3 nucleotides: TGCGCCAGGCGGGGGGAGGGGAACACAGATACGCAGTATTTT. This gives the protein CARRGEGNTDTQYF.

The rearrangement uses TRBV6-5 and TRBJ2-2; D gene uncertain. Germline V gene lookup returns CDR1 MNHEY and CDR2 SVGAGI. V was shortened by 6 bases and J by 4 bases, with 12 bases between the two germline ends. The CDR3 has 14 residues. The CDR3 reads CASSSIPGTGELFF. Here the CDR3 DNA reads TGTGCCAGCAGCTCTATACCGGGCACCGGGGAGCTGTTTTTT.

The chain couples TRBV12-3 or TRBV12-4 to TRBJ2-5, with 8 bases fitting TRBD2. The CDR3 contains 11 residues. With V trimmed by 7 bases and J by 5 bases, 0 bases remained unmatched. The CDR3: CASTSGETQYF. CDR3 sequence (DNA): TGTGCCAGCACTAGCGGGGAGACCCAGTACTTC.

This clone showed up just a few times. V and J are TRBV13 and TRBJ2-2; either TRBD1 or TRBD2 may supply D (5 bases each). CDR1 is PRHDT and CDR2 is FYEKMQ in the germline V gene (reference sequence). The V gene lost 5 bases and the J gene lost 2 bases, with 15 bases spanning the gap. The length of the CDR3 is 16 residues. The CDR3 DNA reads TGTGCCAGCAGCACGTTACAGGAGGTAAACACCGGGGAGCTGTTTTTT. Protein: CASSTLQEVNTGELFF.

The CDR3 DNA follows: TGTGCCAGCAGCTCGAATAATTCACCCCTCCACTTT. Translated, it gives CASSSNNSPLHF. This chain joins TRBV11-3 and TRBJ1-6; D gene unclear. Trimming stripped 4 bases from V and 5 bases from J, with 3 bases between. The CDR3 extends over 12 amino acids. Germline V gene sequence: CDR1 SGHNT, CDR2 YENEEA.

This clone was observed a handful of times. J is TRBJ1-5 and V is TRBV18; unclear D gene. CDR1 is KGHSH and CDR2 is LQKENI in the germline V gene. This CDR3 is 13 amino acids long. Deletions cut 1 base from V and 4 bases from J, with 5 bases between. The CDR3 DNA reads as TGTGCCAGCTCACCACAGGGAAATCAGCCCCAGCATTTT. The encoded protein is CASSPQGNQPQHF.

The rearrangement joins TRBV19 to TRBJ2-5, with 11 bases identical to TRBD1. Looked up from germline, CDR1 is LNHDA and CDR2 is SQIVND (reference sequence). The V gene end was trimmed by 1 base and the J gene end by 4 bases; junction bases not matched to a gene: 2. This CDR3 contains 15 residues. CDR3 sequence (DNA): TGTGCCAGTAGTATAGGGACAGGGGGCGCAGAGACCCAGTACTTC. It translates to CASSIGTGGAETQYF.

V and J are TRBV6-4 and TRBJ2-2, with 10 bases identical to TRBD2. In germline, CDR1 is MRHNA, CDR2 SNTAGT. The V gene end was trimmed by 7 bases and the J gene end by 4 bases; junction bases not matched to a gene: 6. The CDR3 runs to 15 residues. This chain's CDR3 is CASKNLAGATGELFF. CDR3 nucleotides: TGTGCCAGCAAAAATCTAGCGGGGGCCACCGGGGAGCTGTTTTTT.

The chain couples TRBV29-1 to TRBJ1-4, with 8 bases lining up with TRBD1. Looked up from germline, CDR1 is SQVTM and CDR2 is ANQGSEA. The V segment lost 1 base and the J segment 8 bases; nucleotides outside the gene matches: 6. The CDR3 consists of 14 residues. The CDR3, as DNA: TGCAGCGTTGAAGGTGGGACAGGAGGCGAAAAACTGTTTTTT. It codes for CSVEGGTGGEKLFF.

This clone was seen only a few times. The chain joins TRBV10-2 to TRBJ2-1; D is uncertain. This CDR3 is 12 amino acids long. V was clipped by 3 bases and J by 4 bases, with 4 bases between them. Germline lookup yields CDR1 WSHSY and CDR2 SAAADI. The DNA of the CDR3 is TGCGCCAGCAGTGACCAGTACAATGAGCAGTTCTTC. Its protein product is CASSDQYNEQFF.

The chain links TRBV6-5 to TRBJ2-1, with D uncertain. There are 16 residues in the CDR3. Germline lookup yields CDR1 MNHEY and CDR2 SVGAGI. Trimming removed 0 bases at V and 0 bases at J, with 9 bases between. In DNA, the CDR3 is TGTGCCAGCAGTTACTCTTGGCCTAGCTCCTACAATGAGCAGTTCTTC. Protein: CASSYSWPSSYNEQFF.